This is a list of T cell receptor beta chains from one sample in a study of blood T cells in healthy people across ages. TCRdb independently ran MiXCR on the 5' RACE reads; one entry per CDR3 protein. The sample records more than 1.4 million distinct CDR3 sequences, approximately 38% being singletons. Material: blood. The source of these receptors is a woman aged 18 to 35 in good health. Both conserved end residues are part of each CDR3. The order of the fields is D gene, V gene, J gene, clone size, CDR3 protein, CDR3 DNA. A D gene is named only where the DNA matches it firmly. The listing skips clone size in some rows; elsewhere it reads once, few, many or a size class.

d_call: -; v_call: TRBV20-1; j_call: TRBJ2-3; clone_size: -; cdr3_aa: CSAYGQSTTDTQYF; cdr3_nt: TGCAGTGCTTACGGACAGTCGACCACAGATACGCAGTATTTT
d_call: TRBD2; v_call: TRBV10-3; j_call: TRBJ2-1; clone_size: -; cdr3_aa: CAISSTSGGTVRIYEQFF; cdr3_nt: TGTGCCATCAGCTCGACTAGCGGGGGGACCGTTCGAATCTATGAGCAGTTCTTC
d_call: -; v_call: TRBV5-1; j_call: TRBJ1-4; clone_size: -; cdr3_aa: CASSSMGDNEKLFF; cdr3_nt: TGCGCCAGCAGCTCCATGGGAGATAATGAAAAACTGTTTTTT
d_call: -; v_call: TRBV3-1; j_call: TRBJ1-4; clone_size: few; cdr3_aa: CASSHSRREKLFF; cdr3_nt: TGTGCCAGCAGCCACTCTCGCCGCGAAAAACTGTTTTTT
d_call: -; v_call: TRBV29-1; j_call: TRBJ1-1; clone_size: few; cdr3_aa: CSAGGGPQAEAFF; cdr3_nt: TGCAGCGCCGGGGGGGGGCCGCAAGCTGAAGCTTTCTTT
d_call: -; v_call: TRBV7-2; j_call: TRBJ2-7; clone_size: -; cdr3_aa: CASSLVVEQYF; cdr3_nt: TGTGCCAGCAGCTTAGTCGTAGAGCAGTACTTC
d_call: TRBD2; v_call: TRBV20-1; j_call: TRBJ2-7; clone_size: -; cdr3_aa: CSASQGGGGSYEQYF; cdr3_nt: TGCAGTGCTAGTCAGGGCGGGGGGGGAAGCTACGAGCAGTACTTC
d_call: -; v_call: TRBV6-5; j_call: TRBJ2-2; clone_size: -; cdr3_aa: CASRRTGNTGELFF; cdr3_nt: TGTGCCAGCAGAAGAACAGGGAACACCGGGGAGCTGTTTTTT
d_call: TRBD1; v_call: TRBV5-1; j_call: TRBJ1-2; clone_size: -; cdr3_aa: CASSLFGQGVANYGYTF; cdr3_nt: TGCGCCAGCAGCTTGTTTGGACAGGGTGTAGCTAACTATGGCTACACCTTC
d_call: -; v_call: TRBV6-1; j_call: TRBJ2-3; clone_size: -; cdr3_aa: CASSVTGISLSTDTQYF; cdr3_nt: TGTGCCAGCAGTGTAACGGGGATTTCCCTTAGCACAGATACGCAGTATTTT
d_call: TRBD2; v_call: TRBV18; j_call: TRBJ2-3; clone_size: -; cdr3_aa: CASTPTSGGSWDTQYF; cdr3_nt: TGTGCCAGCACACCTACTAGCGGGGGTTCGTGGGATACGCAGTATTTT
d_call: TRBD2; v_call: TRBV24-1; j_call: TRBJ2-1; clone_size: few; cdr3_aa: CATSDFSGGESSYNEQFF; cdr3_nt: TGTGCCACCAGTGATTTCTCCGGGGGGGAATCCTCCTACAATGAGCAGTTCTTC
d_call: -; v_call: TRBV9; j_call: TRBJ2-1; clone_size: -; cdr3_aa: CASSVATGTSVYERFF; cdr3_nt: -
d_call: -; v_call: TRBV5-6; j_call: TRBJ2-1; clone_size: -; cdr3_aa: CASRGYGGGKQFF; cdr3_nt: TGTGCCAGCAGGGGGTATGGAGGGGGAAAGCAGTTCTTC
d_call: -; v_call: TRBV6-4; j_call: TRBJ2-1; clone_size: -; cdr3_aa: CASSVSIGSSSYNEQFF; cdr3_nt: TGTGCCAGCAGTGTGAGTATCGGGTCCAGCTCCTACAATGAGCAGTTCTTC
d_call: -; v_call: TRBV3-1; j_call: TRBJ1-1; clone_size: -; cdr3_aa: CASSVVGATEAFF; cdr3_nt: TGTGCCAGCAGCGTAGTAGGGGCCACTGAAGCTTTCTTT
d_call: -; v_call: TRBV5-1; j_call: TRBJ1-2; clone_size: -; cdr3_aa: CASSPIGGTPYGYTF; cdr3_nt: TGCGCCAGCAGCCCGATCGGTGGCACACCATATGGCTACACCTTC
d_call: -; v_call: TRBV5-5; j_call: TRBJ1-2; clone_size: -; cdr3_aa: CASSLAGREVYTF; cdr3_nt: TGTGCCAGCAGCTTGGCGGGACGGGAGGTCTACACCTTC
d_call: TRBD2; v_call: TRBV7-2; j_call: TRBJ2-7; clone_size: few; cdr3_aa: CASSRQPGLADYEQYF; cdr3_nt: TGTGCCAGCAGCCGTCAGCCGGGACTAGCGGACTACGAGCAGTACTTC
d_call: TRBD2; v_call: TRBV15; j_call: TRBJ2-5; clone_size: few; cdr3_aa: CATSRGLAGAETQYF; cdr3_nt: TGTGCCACCAGCAGAGGGCTAGCGGGCGCAGAGACCCAGTACTTC
d_call: -; v_call: TRBV27; j_call: TRBJ1-2; clone_size: few; cdr3_aa: CATLDSDPNYGYTF; cdr3_nt: TGTGCCACCCTGGACAGCGACCCAAACTATGGCTACACCTTC
d_call: TRBD2; v_call: TRBV2; j_call: TRBJ2-7; clone_size: -; cdr3_aa: CAGSGLAGKFEQYF; cdr3_nt: TGTGCCGGCAGTGGCCTAGCGGGAAAGTTCGAGCAGTACTTC
d_call: -; v_call: TRBV13; j_call: TRBJ2-7; clone_size: -; cdr3_aa: CASSLGVDSPSNEQYF; cdr3_nt: TGTGCCAGCAGCTTAGGGGTGGACAGCCCGTCCAACGAGCAGTACTTC
d_call: TRBD2; v_call: TRBV2; j_call: TRBJ2-1; clone_size: -; cdr3_aa: CASRGLAVLNEQFF; cdr3_nt: TGTGCCAGCAGAGGACTAGCGGTTCTTAATGAGCAGTTCTTC
d_call: -; v_call: TRBV21-1; j_call: TRBJ1-6; clone_size: -; cdr3_aa: CASSSPGAYNSPLHF; cdr3_nt: TGTGCCAGCAGCAGCCCAGGGGCGTATAATTCACCCCTCCACTTT
d_call: TRBD2; v_call: TRBV20-1; j_call: TRBJ2-1; clone_size: few; cdr3_aa: CSAREAGGTYNEQFF; cdr3_nt: TGCAGTGCTAGAGAGGCGGGGGGTACCTACAATGAGCAGTTCTTC
d_call: TRBD1; v_call: TRBV28; j_call: TRBJ1-5; clone_size: few; cdr3_aa: CASSLGRGLYSNQPQHF; cdr3_nt: TGTGCCAGCAGTTTGGGCAGGGGGCTCTATAGCAATCAGCCCCAGCATTTT
d_call: -; v_call: TRBV20-1; j_call: TRBJ2-1; clone_size: few; cdr3_aa: CSARKGGKYNEQFF; cdr3_nt: TGCAGTGCTAGAAAGGGGGGAAAATACAATGAGCAGTTCTTC
d_call: -; v_call: TRBV9; j_call: TRBJ2-3; clone_size: -; cdr3_aa: CAPARFLTDTQYF; cdr3_nt: TGTGCCCCAGCCAGATTTCTAACAGATACGCAGTATTTT
d_call: TRBD1; v_call: TRBV5-1; j_call: TRBJ2-2; clone_size: few; cdr3_aa: CASKLDRVEVTGELFF; cdr3_nt: TGCGCCAGCAAACTAGACAGGGTCGAGGTCACCGGGGAGCTGTTTTTT
d_call: -; v_call: TRBV27; j_call: TRBJ2-2; clone_size: -; cdr3_aa: CASSLSGWQHANTGELFF; cdr3_nt: TGTGCCAGCAGTTTATCGGGGTGGCAACACGCGAACACCGGGGAGCTGTTTTTT
d_call: TRBD1; v_call: TRBV12-3/TRBV12-4; j_call: TRBJ1-1; clone_size: few; cdr3_aa: CASSLTGATEAFF; cdr3_nt: TGTGCCAGCAGTTTAACAGGGGCCACTGAAGCTTTCTTT
d_call: TRBD2; v_call: TRBV12-5; j_call: TRBJ2-2; clone_size: once; cdr3_aa: CASGLDRQGLAGNTGELFF; cdr3_nt: TGTGCTAGTGGTTTGGACCGACAGGGACTAGCGGGCAACACCGGGGAGCTGTTTTTT
d_call: TRBD2; v_call: TRBV7-8; j_call: TRBJ2-7; clone_size: -; cdr3_aa: CASSLGSGRADEQYF; cdr3_nt: TGTGCCAGCAGCTTAGGTAGCGGGAGGGCCGACGAGCAGTACTTC
d_call: -; v_call: TRBV20-1; j_call: TRBJ2-3; clone_size: few; cdr3_aa: CSATDYPGQYF; cdr3_nt: TGCAGTGCCACCGACTATCCCGGGCAGTATTTT
d_call: TRBD2; v_call: TRBV9; j_call: TRBJ2-1; clone_size: few; cdr3_aa: CASSPIAGGGNEQFF; cdr3_nt: TGTGCCAGCAGCCCGATAGCGGGAGGGGGTAATGAGCAGTTCTTC
d_call: TRBD1; v_call: TRBV30; j_call: TRBJ2-7; clone_size: -; cdr3_aa: CAWSEGTGDYEQYF; cdr3_nt: TGTGCCTGGAGTGAAGGGACAGGAGACTACGAGCAGTACTTC
d_call: TRBD2; v_call: TRBV27; j_call: TRBJ2-7; clone_size: -; cdr3_aa: CASTIRSGVFYEQYF; cdr3_nt: TGTGCCAGCACTATACGTAGCGGGGTTTTCTACGAGCAGTACTTC
d_call: TRBD2; v_call: TRBV10-3; j_call: TRBJ2-5; clone_size: many; cdr3_aa: CAISSQGGSETQYF; cdr3_nt: TGTGCCATCAGTTCCCAGGGAGGGTCGGAGACCCAGTACTTC
d_call: TRBD1; v_call: TRBV9; j_call: TRBJ2-2; clone_size: few; cdr3_aa: CASSAIPTGQRPGELFF; cdr3_nt: TGTGCCAGCAGCGCAATACCAACGGGACAGAGGCCAGGGGAGCTGTTTTTT
d_call: -; v_call: TRBV6-1; j_call: TRBJ2-3; clone_size: -; cdr3_aa: CASSAMGDTQYF; cdr3_nt: TGTGCCAGCAGTGCGATGGGGGATACGCAGTATTTT
d_call: -; v_call: TRBV7-9; j_call: TRBJ2-7; clone_size: -; cdr3_aa: CASSIHGTGAYEQYF; cdr3_nt: TGTGCCAGCAGCATCCACGGAACAGGAGCCTACGAGCAGTACTTC
d_call: -; v_call: TRBV4-1; j_call: TRBJ2-7; clone_size: -; cdr3_aa: CASRAASYNEQYF; cdr3_nt: TGCGCCAGCAGGGCGGCATCCTACAATGAGCAGTACTTC
d_call: TRBD2; v_call: TRBV15; j_call: TRBJ2-3; clone_size: few; cdr3_aa: CATSRGLAGATDTQYF; cdr3_nt: TGTGCCACCAGCAGAGGACTAGCGGGGGCCACAGATACGCAGTATTTT
d_call: -; v_call: TRBV7-2; j_call: TRBJ1-1; clone_size: -; cdr3_aa: CANLPPRGTGSNTEAFF; cdr3_nt: TGTGCCAACCTACCACCAAGGGGTACGGGTTCGAACACTGAAGCTTTCTTT
d_call: -; v_call: TRBV20-1; j_call: TRBJ2-5; clone_size: -; cdr3_aa: CSAKAGQSRGETQYF; cdr3_nt: TGCAGTGCTAAAGCGGGACAGAGCAGGGGGGAGACCCAGTACTTC
d_call: -; v_call: TRBV3-1; j_call: TRBJ2-7; clone_size: -; cdr3_aa: CASGAGDYYEQYF; cdr3_nt: TGTGCCAGCGGGGCAGGTGACTACTACGAGCAGTACTTC
d_call: -; v_call: TRBV12-3/TRBV12-4; j_call: TRBJ2-3; clone_size: -; cdr3_aa: CASSFGGADAQYF; cdr3_nt: TGTGCCAGCAGTTTTGGGGGCGCAGATGCGCAGTATTTT
d_call: -; v_call: TRBV9; j_call: TRBJ2-3; clone_size: -; cdr3_aa: CASSVVAGHTDTQYF; cdr3_nt: TGTGCCAGCAGCGTGGTGGCGGGACACACAGATACGCAGTATTTT